The T cell receptor (beta chain) described here comes from a study of T cells after posttransplantation cyclophosphamide. Study-level findings and limits: Donor-recipient repertoire similarity was low at 1-2 months, rising over year one. TRB overlap between skin or GI tissue T cells and blood was limited. Recipient CMV seropositivity and CMV reactivation strongly tracked TRB clonality.

In the case of this clone: What it recognizes is unknown.

This table comes from immunoSEQ multiplex PCR, and its TCRdb copy is limited to in-frame clones, with some not included. The sample has 25,000 to 35,000 clones, about 87% seen once. Sequencing was done on a sample of PBMCs. This TCR was sampled from a woman aged 40 to 50 with a blood cancer, CMV-positive, and with a related stem cell donor.

CDR3 residues: CASSSAGGREQYF. The CDR3 coding sequence is TGTGCCAGCAGCTCGGCAGGGGGTCGCGAGCAGTACTTC. J is TRBJ2-7 and V is TRBV7-9, with 7 bases fitting TRBD1. V lost 4 bases to trimming and J lost 6 bases; unmatched junction nucleotides: 6. CDR3 length: 13 residues. The V gene's germline CDR1 is SEHNR and CDR2 FQNEAQ (reference sequence). The variable domain in full, completed from reference TRBV7-9 and TRBJ2-7, reads DTGVSQNPRHKITKRGQNVTFRCDPISEHNRLYWYRQTLGQGPEFLTYFQNEAQLEKSRLLSDRFSAERPKGSFSTLEIQRTEQGDSAMYLCASSSAGGREQYFGPGTRLTVT.